This T cell receptor beta chain is drawn from a study of shared clonotypes between healthy human individuals. Whole-study context: Sampling drew on donors who were a couple of women and three men aged 18 to 49. Whole-study results and caveats: Naive subsets typically showed greater estimated richness than memory subsets.

Germline values: CDR1 SGHTA, CDR2 FQGNSA. The CDR3 contains 14 residues. The V and J ends lost 8 bases and 5 bases, in that order; junction bases with no gene match: 9. The run depth of the assay was deep. Sequencing was performed with immunoSEQ multiplex PCR; in TCRdb, only in-frame clones are kept and a portion is missing. The table includes around 2.5 million clones, over 85% detected once. Remarks on this clone: Antigen unknown.

Healthy adults negative for HIV, lacking recent acute infections or vaccinations, served as donors. The sequenced sample was naive CD4+ T cells from PBMCs. Subset indicated: CD45RA+ positively selected. The clonotype comes from a man between 18 and 35 years old in good health. Some clones in this sample may be carry-over from other donors' samples. This chain connects TRBV7-2 to TRBJ2-1; 7 nucleotides agree with TRBD2. For the CDR3, the DNA is TGTGCCAGCGCAATACGGACTAGAAACAATGAGCAGTTCTTC. This encodes CASAIRTRNNEQFF.